Below, 18 T cell receptor beta chains from the same sample are listed, as sequenced in a study of early T cells in non-severe SARS-CoV-2 infection. TCRdb ran MiXCR on the 5' RACE reads and lists one entry per CDR3 protein. The sample includes 87,000 or so distinct CDR3 sequences, about 12% seen only once; the top ten take under 8%. The sequenced sample was whole blood. These receptors came from an adult who was a healthcare worker with PCR-confirmed SARS-CoV-2 infection or an uninfected control (not recorded which).

This clonotype was recorded at least ten times. The J gene is TRBJ2-7, the V gene TRBV7-9, with TRBD1 matching over 8 bases. The CDR3 contains 17 residues. The J segment lost 2 bases and the V segment lost 4 bases, leaving 13 bases of the junction unmatched. Germline V lookup: CDR1 SEHNR, CDR2 FQNEAQ (reference sequence). CDR3 nucleotides: TGTGCCAGCAGCTCCAGGCTCAGGGGGCGATTGGCCTACGAGCAGTACTTC. Translated, it gives CASSSRLRGRLAYEQYF.

The chain combines TRBV28 with TRBJ1-2; D might be TRBD1 (5 bases). The V gene lost 7 bases and the J gene lost 4 bases, with 13 bases spanning the gap. Germline CDR1 reads MDHEN; CDR2 reads SYDVKM. The CDR3 sequence is 13 residues long. CDR3 residues: CASTLREGYGYTF. For the CDR3, the DNA is TGTGCCAGCACCCTCAGGGAAGGCTATGGCTACACCTTC.

This clonotype was found many times. The chain is built from TRBV12-3 or TRBV12-4 and TRBJ1-4; the match to TRBD1 covers 9 bases. This CDR3 is built from 15 residues. V lost 6 bases, J lost 8 bases, and 10 bases stayed unmatched. CDR3 amino acids: CASRPSAGQGEKLFF. The CDR3 DNA is TGTGCCAGCAGGCCCTCGGCGGGACAGGGCGAAAAACTGTTTTTT.

The chain carries TRBV20-1 and TRBJ2-2; D perhaps matches TRBD2 (5 bases). Germline loops: CDR1 DFQATT, CDR2 SNEGSKA (reference sequence). The CDR3 is 14 amino acids. V lost 2 bases and J lost 1, with 8 bases in between. CDR3 residues: CSARLSENTGELFF. CDR3 nucleotide sequence: TGCAGTGCTAGACTTAGCGAGAACACCGGGGAGCTGTTTTTT.

The J gene is TRBJ2-2, the V gene TRBV30; 8 positions match TRBD1. The germline CDR1 and CDR2 sequences are GTSNPN and SVGIG (reference sequence). The CDR3 extends over 13 amino acids. After removal of 7 bases from V and 1 base from J, the junction contained 2 bases not matched to a gene. The CDR3 reads CAFGTGNTGELFF. The CDR3 region has the DNA TGTGCCTTCGGGACAGGGAACACCGGGGAGCTGTTTTTT.

In its sample, this clonotype was seen a few times. The J gene is TRBJ2-5, the V gene TRBV7-9; tentative D call: TRBD2 (6 bases). Germline values: CDR1 SEHNR, CDR2 FQNEAQ (reference sequence). The CDR3 spans 15 residues. V lost 6 bases to trimming and J lost 3 bases, with 17 bases between them. CDR3 region: CASSLRGGDEETQYF. The CDR3 coding sequence is TGTGCCAGCAGTCTGCGGGGAGGCGATGAAGAGACCCAGTACTTC.

In its sample, this clonotype was seen many times. The V call is TRBV27, the J call TRBJ2-3; 7 bases are a match to TRBD2. With 6 bases clipped from V and 2 bases from J, the junction kept 5 bases outside the gene matches. The CDR3 spans 14 residues. Looked up from germline, CDR1 is MNHEY and CDR2 is SMNVEV (reference sequence). The CDR3 nucleotides are TGTGCCAGCAGAACGGGACTATACACAGATACGCAGTATTTT. Its protein is CASRTGLYTDTQYF.

The rearrangement uses TRBV10-3 and TRBJ2-5, with D possibly being TRBD1 or TRBD2 (6 bases each). Germline loops: CDR1 ENHRY, CDR2 SYGVKD. The V end was cut by 10 bases, the J end by 5 bases, with 17 bases between. This CDR3 is built from 13 residues. CDR3 nucleotides: TGTGCCACCGCCCCGGGGGCGCCGGAGACCCAGTACTTC. It yields the protein CATAPGAPETQYF.

The rearrangement joins TRBV2 to TRBJ2-5; D might be TRBD1 or TRBD2, each matching 6 bases. Germline loops: CDR1 SNHLY, CDR2 FYNNEI. The CDR3 length is 13 residues. V was pared by 6 bases and J by 2 bases, with 10 bases between. CDR3 sequence: CASRGGIQETQYF. The CDR3 region has the DNA TGTGCCAGCAGAGGGGGGATACAAGAGACCCAGTACTTC.

This CDR3 reads CASSYDRDSPLHF. In nucleotides, the CDR3 is TGTGCCAGCAGTTACGACAGAGATTCACCCCTCCACTTT. J is TRBJ1-6 and V is TRBV6-5; TRBD1 might be the D (5 bases). The V end was cut by 2 bases, the J end by 8 bases, with 7 bases between. The CDR3 has 13 residues. Germline loops: CDR1 MNHEY, CDR2 SVGAGI.

The chain couples TRBV4-3 to TRBJ2-3; tentative D call: TRBD2 (5 bases). V was shortened by 1 base and J by 2 bases, with 7 bases between the two germline ends. The CDR3 has 14 amino acids. Germline assignment: CDR1 LGHNA and CDR2 YSLEER. The DNA of the CDR3 is TGCGCCAGCAGCCAAGTCGGGATCACAGATACGCAGTATTTT. Amino acid sequence: CASSQVGITDTQYF.

The rearrangement links TRBV2 to TRBJ2-4, with unresolved D. The germline V gene encodes CDR1 SNHLY and CDR2 FYNNEI. The CDR3 loop spans 14 amino acids. V lost 3 bases and J 1 base, leaving 7 bases between the germline ends. The chain's CDR3 is CASSELGAKNIQYF. CDR3 sequence (DNA): TGTGCCAGCAGTGAGCTGGGGGCCAAAAACATTCAGTACTTC.

This clonotype has more than one count but fewer than ten. The CDR3, as DNA: TGCGCCAGCAGCCAAGATGACTACGAGCAGTACTTC. It encodes CASSQDDYEQYF. The chain has TRBV4-1 and TRBJ2-7; D is unclear. Germline V lookup: CDR1 MGHRA, CDR2 YSYEKL. The V gene lost 0 bases and the J gene lost 3 bases, with 3 bases spanning the gap. The CDR3 has 12 amino acids.

This clonotype was seen a handful of times. V gene TRBV7-9 combines with J gene TRBJ1-4; no firm D call. CDR3 length: 15 amino acids. Trimming removed 0 bases from V and 0 bases from J, with 5 bases in between. Germline loops: CDR1 SEHNR, CDR2 FQNEAQ (reference sequence). The CDR3 region is CASSLAGTTNEKLFF. In DNA form, the CDR3 reads TGTGCCAGCAGCTTAGCGGGTACAACTAATGAAAAACTGTTTTTT.

This clonotype was counted a few times. V usage is TRBV2 and J usage is TRBJ2-5, with D unclear. Germline CDR1 is SNHLY and CDR2 is FYNNEI. Trimming left V 7 bases short and J 1 base short, with 10 bases between. The CDR3 is 13 residues long. The CDR3 nucleotides are TGTGCCAGCAAAAGAACAACCCAAGAGACCCAGTACTTC. It translates to CASKRTTQETQYF.

This clonotype was seen a handful of times. The genes are TRBV7-6 and TRBJ2-1; no reliable D call. CDR3 length: 13 amino acids. V gave up 3 bases and J gave up 10 bases, with 13 bases separating them. CDR1 and CDR2 from the germline V gene are SGHVS and FNYEAQ. The CDR3 region is CASSFTSNDEQFF. The CDR3 coding sequence is TGTGCCAGCAGCTTTACGTCTAATGACGAGCAGTTCTTC.

The rearrangement uses TRBV20-1 and TRBJ2-1, with D perhaps matching TRBD2 (5 bases). The CDR3 sequence is 14 residues long. V was cut by 6 bases and J by 0 bases, with 12 bases left in between. Germline V lookup: CDR1 DFQATT, CDR2 SNEGSKA (reference sequence). In DNA form, the CDR3 reads TGCAGTGCCGCAAGCGGAAGCTCCTACAATGAGCAGTTCTTC. Its protein is CSAASGSSYNEQFF.

V and J are TRBV7-2 and TRBJ1-2; 7 bases fit TRBD1. Germline CDR1 and CDR2: SGHTA and FQGNSA. CDR3 size: 16 residues. V gave up 5 bases and J gave up 8 bases; unmatched junction bases: 17. The CDR3 nucleotides read TGTGCCAGCAGCCCGGCGGGGGCAGGGGGTTTTTGGGGCTACACCTTC. This encodes CASSPAGAGGFWGYTF.